This T cell receptor beta chain was sequenced during a study of blood T cell repertoires in COVID-19. Study-wide background: Researchers got acute and convalescent COVID-19 samples from the United States, Italy and Spain. Sources were T cells, B-cell-depleted T cells, or PBMCs; the material itself was cDNA or gDNA.

Here immunoSEQ multiplex PCR was the method, and the copy in TCRdb shows in-frame clones only, minus some. The sample includes about 670,000 clones, about 90% seen only once; the top ten take roughly 0.25%. This clone occurred a few times. The CDR3 length is 13 residues. Trimming took 6 bases from V and 7 from J; bases not matched to a gene: 7. Looked up from germline, CDR1 is SNHLY and CDR2 is FYNNEI. This TCR was recovered from a woman under 30 with acute or convalescent COVID-19. The chain is built from TRBV2 and TRBJ1-1; 8 bases align to TRBD1. Sample: peripheral blood. DNA for the CDR3: TGTGCCAGCAGCGGACAGGGAAGCAGTGAAGCTTTCTTT. This encodes CASSGQGSSEAFF.